This is a list of T cell receptor beta chains from one sample in a study of blood T cell repertoires in COVID-19. Some clones are missing from TCRdb's copy, which holds only in-frame ones; the method was immunoSEQ multiplex PCR. The table records 200,000 to 250,000 clones, roughly 86% of them present only once. Sequenced sample: peripheral blood. These receptors all stem from a woman aged 45-59 years with COVID-19, enrolled during active disease. Each CDR3 is given with its conserved first and last residue. D genes are given only for firm matches. Only part of the rows carry a size: once, few, many, or a class if the clone is expanded.

CDR3aa | CDR3nt | j_gene | d_gene | v_gene | abundance
CASSVGAGGNEQFF | TGTGCCAGCAGCGTAGGAGCAGGGGGCAATGAGCAGTTCTTC | TRBJ2-1 | TRBD1 | TRBV9 | NA
CASRPSGGNGYTF | TGTGCCAGTCGTCCTTCAGGGGGCAATGGCTACACCTTC | TRBJ1-2 | TRBD1 | TRBV19 | NA
CASSSGGPGETQYF | TGCGCCAGCAGCTCCGGGGGGCCAGGAGAGACCCAGTACTTC | TRBJ2-5 | NA | TRBV5-1 | NA
CASSLDSGGLFVTGELFF | TGTGCCAGCAGCTTAGATAGCGGGGGCCTTTTTGTCACCGGGGAGCTGTTTTTT | TRBJ2-2 | TRBD2 | TRBV7-2 | NA
CATGTGSKETQYF | TGTGCCACAGGGACAGGGTCCAAAGAGACCCAGTACTTC | TRBJ2-5 | TRBD1 | TRBV24-1 | NA
CASSLTTGTGLTGELFF | TGTGCCAGCAGTTTAACCACCGGGACAGGGCTTACCGGGGAGCTGTTTTTT | TRBJ2-2 | TRBD1 | TRBV27 | NA
CASSPAYEQYF | TGTGCCAGCAGCCCCGCCTACGAGCAGTACTTC | TRBJ2-7 | NA | TRBV3-1/TRBV3-2 | few
CASSPRRTSGGQETQYF | TGTGCCAGCTCACCGCGTCGGACTAGCGGGGGGCAAGAGACCCAGTACTTC | TRBJ2-5 | TRBD2 | TRBV18 | NA
CASSPDDRRAFF | TGTGCCAGCTCACCGGACGACAGAAGGGCTTTCTTT | TRBJ1-1 | NA | TRBV18 | NA
CAWSSGLMGGFQETQYF | TGTGCCTGGAGTTCGGGACTTATGGGGGGTTTCCAAGAGACCCAGTACTTC | TRBJ2-5 | NA | TRBV30 | NA
CASSPRGTLFSRAFF | TGTGCCAGCAGCCCCCGCGGGACGCTATTTTCTCGAGCTTTCTTT | TRBJ1-1 | NA | TRBV28 | NA
CASSHDYDRETQYF | TGTGCCAGCAGCCATGACTATGACCGAGAGACCCAGTACTTC | TRBJ2-5 | NA | TRBV3-1/TRBV3-2 | NA
CASSFGPRSSSYEQYF | TGTGCCAGCAGCTTTGGGCCGCGTTCGAGCTCCTACGAGCAGTACTTC | TRBJ2-7 | NA | TRBV7-2 | NA
CASSLKSQGAGYTF | TGTGCCAGCAGCTTAAAATCTCAGGGCGCTGGCTACACCTTC | TRBJ1-2 | NA | TRBV7-3 | NA
CASSQPGQGSYNEQFF | TGTGCCAGCAGCCAACCCGGACAGGGCTCCTACAATGAGCAGTTCTTC | TRBJ2-1 | TRBD1 | TRBV14 | NA
CASSLEGLGYGYTF | TGTGCCAGCAGTTTAGAGGGATTAGGGTATGGCTACACCTTC | TRBJ1-2 | NA | TRBV27 | NA
CASSLYRTESKGQPQHF | TGTGCCAGCAGCTTGTACCGGACAGAATCGAAGGGTCAGCCCCAGCATTTT | TRBJ1-5 | NA | TRBV5-6 | NA
CSASGTGKNGGYTF | TGCAGTGCTAGTGGGACAGGGAAAAACGGCGGCTACACCTTC | TRBJ1-2 | TRBD1 | TRBV20-1 | NA
CASSLVAGELFF | TGCGCCAGCAGCTTGGTCGCCGGGGAGCTGTTTTTT | TRBJ2-2 | NA | TRBV5-1 | NA
CASSSKRGGSGELFF | TGTGCCAGCAGTTCGAAACGGGGGGGATCCGGGGAGCTGTTTTTT | TRBJ2-2 | TRBD2 | TRBV28 | NA
CASSLASGGDYTGELFF | TGTGCCAGCAGCTTGGCTAGCGGGGGGGATTACACCGGGGAGCTGTTTTTT | TRBJ2-2 | TRBD2 | TRBV5-6 | NA
CAISENRGTSIGYTF | TGTGCCATCAGTGAAAACAGGGGAACCTCTATCGGCTACACCTTC | TRBJ1-2 | TRBD1 | TRBV10-3 | NA
CASSFQGLYGYTF | TGTGCCAGCAGTTTCCAGGGCCTGTATGGCTACACCTTC | TRBJ1-2 | NA | TRBV27 | NA
CASSQEQASYGYTF | TGTGCCAGCAGCCAAGAACAGGCTTCCTATGGCTACACCTTC | TRBJ1-2 | NA | TRBV14 | NA
CASSETGSSGNTIYF | TGTGCCAGCAGCGAAACAGGGAGCTCTGGAAACACCATATATTTT | TRBJ1-3 | NA | TRBV11-2 | NA
CASSQRNDGADTQYF | TGCGCCAGCAGCCAAAGGAATGACGGGGCAGATACGCAGTATTTT | TRBJ2-3 | NA | TRBV4-1 | NA
CATSKGRRTGGYGYTF | TGTGCCACCAGCAAAGGGAGGAGGACAGGGGGGTATGGCTACACCTTC | TRBJ1-2 | TRBD1 | TRBV15 | NA
CSASPRRQFHYNSPLHF | TGCAGTGCTAGTCCCCGGCGGCAGTTTCACTATAATTCACCCCTCCACTTT | TRBJ1-6 | NA | TRBV20-1 | NA
CASSPPGDTQYF | TGTGCCAGCAGTCCCCCAGGGGATACGCAGTATTTT | TRBJ2-3 | NA | TRBV28 | NA
CASGGQESYEQYF | TGTGCCAGCGGAGGACAGGAGTCCTACGAGCAGTACTTC | TRBJ2-7 | NA | TRBV21-1 | NA
CASSPGLTRGATNEKLFF | TGTGCCAGCTCACCGGGGCTGACCAGGGGGGCCACTAATGAAAAACTGTTTTTT | TRBJ1-4 | TRBD1 | TRBV18 | NA
CASGSLETQYF | TGTGCTAGTGGTTCCCTGGAGACCCAGTACTTC | TRBJ2-5 | NA | TRBV12-5 | NA
CASSSPFPGNTIYF | TGTGCCAGCAGTTCCCCGTTCCCGGGAAACACCATATATTTT | TRBJ1-3 | NA | TRBV28 | NA
CASSPQGALAKNIQYF | TGTGCCAGCAGCCCGCAGGGGGCCCTAGCCAAAAACATTCAGTACTTC | TRBJ2-4 | TRBD1 | TRBV11-2 | NA
CASSSLPGQEAFF | TGTGCCAGCAGCTCCCTTCCGGGACAGGAAGCTTTCTTT | TRBJ1-1 | TRBD1 | TRBV11-2 | once
CASSLEVGGARETQYF | TGTGCCAGCAGCTTGGAAGTCGGGGGGGCGCGGGAGACCCAGTACTTC | TRBJ2-5 | TRBD2 | TRBV5-6 | NA
CASSSPLGGNTEAFF | TGCGCCAGCAGCAGCCCCTTGGGGGGGAACACTGAAGCTTTCTTT | TRBJ1-1 | NA | TRBV5-1 | NA
CASSLSTGGGNSPLHF | TGTGCCAGCAGCTTATCGACAGGGGGCGGGAATTCACCCCTCCACTTT | TRBJ1-6 | TRBD1 | TRBV7-2 | NA
CASSETRTDSGNTIYF | TGCGCCAGCAGTGAAACTCGGACAGACTCTGGAAACACCATATATTTT | TRBJ1-3 | NA | TRBV10-1 | NA
CGEGETQYF | TGTGGGGAGGGGGAGACCCAGTACTTC | TRBJ2-5 | TRBD2 | TRBV6-4 | NA
CASSLARGGGQLSYEQYF | TGCGCCAGCAGCTTGGCCCGGGGAGGGGGGCAACTGTCGTACGAGCAGTACTTC | TRBJ2-7 | NA | TRBV5-1 | NA
CASSSAGNYDYTF | TGTGCCAGCAGCTCGGCCGGCAACTATGACTACACCTTC | TRBJ1-2 | NA | TRBV7-2 | NA
CASSQVLPQGETQYF | TGCGCCAGCAGCCAAGTTCTCCCCCAGGGAGAGACCCAGTACTTC | TRBJ2-5 | NA | TRBV4-1 | once
CASSHFEGYTF | TGTGCCAGCAGCCATTTTGAGGGCTACACCTTC | TRBJ1-2 | NA | TRBV3-1/TRBV3-2 | NA
CASRGGYPITGNTIYF | TGTGCCAGCAGGGGAGGATACCCAATAACTGGAAACACCATATATTTT | TRBJ1-3 | NA | TRBV2 | once
CASSPWTGRHEQYF | TGTGCCAGCAGTCCCTGGACAGGGCGGCACGAGCAGTACTTC | TRBJ2-7 | TRBD1 | TRBV6-5 | NA
CAISPQNRTNEKLFF | TGTGCCATCAGCCCGCAAAACAGGACTAATGAAAAACTGTTTTTT | TRBJ1-4 | NA | TRBV10-3 | NA
CASSPLGQGGGYGYTF | TGTGCCAGCAGTCCTCTGGGACAGGGGGGTGGATATGGCTACACCTTC | TRBJ1-2 | TRBD1 | TRBV27 | NA
CASRARTGVYSNQPQHF | TGTGCCAGCCGAGCCCGGACAGGGGTCTATAGCAATCAGCCCCAGCATTTT | TRBJ1-5 | TRBD1 | TRBV19 | NA
CASSLAGGSEQYF | TGTGCCAGCAGTCTCGCCGGGGGGTCCGAGCAGTACTTC | TRBJ2-7 | TRBD2 | TRBV27 | NA
CASSLRSGTSGATDTQYF | TGCGCCAGCAGCTTGCGGTCCGGGACTAGCGGGGCGACAGATACGCAGTATTTT | TRBJ2-3 | TRBD2 | TRBV5-1 | NA
CASSQDLFRGEYF | TGTGCCAGCAGCCAAGATCTATTTCGGGGAGAGTATTTT | TRBJ2-3 | NA | TRBV14 | once
CASSLVGGTEAFF | TGTGCCAGCAGCTTAGTGGGAGGGACTGAAGCTTTCTTT | TRBJ1-1 | NA | TRBV11-1 | few
CASSKNGKGNSTANYGYTF | TGTGCCAGCAGCAAAAACGGAAAGGGGAACAGTACGGCTAACTATGGCTACACCTTC | TRBJ1-2 | NA | TRBV21-1 | NA
CASSTVSNQPQHF | TGTGCCAGTAGTACAGTAAGCAATCAGCCCCAGCATTTT | TRBJ1-5 | NA | TRBV19 | NA
CASSQAGNYNEQFF | TGTGCCAGCAGCCAAGCAGGAAACTACAATGAGCAGTTCTTC | TRBJ2-1 | NA | TRBV14 | NA
CAISSGDKPQHF | TGTGCCATCTCTTCAGGGGATAAGCCCCAGCATTTT | TRBJ1-5 | NA | TRBV10-3 | NA
CASTLYRGAYYTF | TGTGCCAGCACTCTTTACAGGGGAGCCTACTACACCTTC | TRBJ1-2 | TRBD1 | TRBV6-6 | NA
CASSEGRAGNTIYF | TGTGCCAGCAGTGAGGGCAGGGCTGGAAACACCATATATTTT | TRBJ1-3 | NA | TRBV2 | NA